A single sample gave rise to the 28 T cell receptor beta chains below, sequenced in a study of cytomegalovirus exposure and HLA in healthy donors. The PCR was carried out with 60 Vbeta primers and 13 Jbeta primers. Clones were sequenced by immunoSEQ multiplex PCR, and TCRdb holds only the in-frame ones, with some missing. This table holds over 75,000 clones, around 64% found once. The sequenced material came from PBMCs. The receptors were sampled from a human donor in good health.

The chain joins TRBV7-3 to TRBJ2-2; D perhaps matches TRBD1 (6 bases). Germline CDR1 is SGHTA and CDR2 is FQGTGA. The V and J ends lost 6 bases and 6 bases respectively, with 20 bases between them. This CDR3 comprises 16 residues. CDR3 amino acids: CASRQNRDSGAGELFF. The CDR3 region has the DNA TGTGCCAGCAGACAGAACAGGGATTCCGGGGCCGGGGAGCTGTTTTTT.

The rearrangement links TRBV28 to TRBJ2-7; 12 bases line up with TRBD1. V lost 6 bases to trimming and J lost 2 bases; unmatched junction nucleotides: 2. Per the germline V gene, CDR1 is MDHEN and CDR2 is SYDVKM. There are 14 residues in the CDR3. The CDR3, as DNA: TGTGCCAGCAGGGGACAGGGGGCTCCCTACGAGCAGTACTTC. It encodes CASRGQGAPYEQYF.

This clone has only one observation. The chain is built from TRBV6-6 and TRBJ1-1; D call uncertain. V lost 5 bases and J 3 bases, leaving 10 bases between the germline ends. The CDR3 runs 13 residues. CDR1 and CDR2 from the germline V gene are MNHNY and SVGAGI (reference sequence). The DNA of the CDR3 is TGTGCCAGCAGTCCCACCCCGGACACTGAAGCTTTCTTT. As protein: CASSPTPDTEAFF.

This rearrangement joins TRBV19 to TRBJ2-3, with a tentative D call TRBD2 (6 bases). Germline CDR1 and CDR2: LNHDA and SQIVND (reference sequence). The CDR3 is made up of 14 amino acids. V lost 9 bases and J 2 bases, leaving 15 bases between the germline ends. CDR3 region: CASQSGQYTDTQYF. In DNA, the CDR3 is TGTGCCAGCCAGAGCGGGCAATACACAGATACGCAGTATTTT.

A word on this clone: An end of the junction does not agree with germline; a read error may underlie this. This chain's CDR3 is CASSSYTGTVEDF. The DNA for the CDR3 is TGTGCCAGCAGCTCTTACACCGGGACAGTAGAGGACTTC. V gene TRBV7-2 combines with J gene TRBJ2-7; 7 bases are a match to TRBD1. The CDR3 loop spans 13 amino acids. Germline V gene data show CDR1 as SGHTA and CDR2 as FQGNSA.

This clone was observed a handful of times. V is TRBV10-3 and J is TRBJ1-4; D might be TRBD1 (5 bases). Between the trimmed V and J ends, which lost 3 bases and 5 bases, there was a span of 16 bases. Germline V gene data show CDR1 as ENHRY and CDR2 as SYGVKD. CDR3 length equals 16 residues. CDR3 amino acids: CAISDPMGLKNEKLFF. As DNA, the CDR3 is TGTGCCATCAGTGATCCCATGGGACTGAAAAATGAAAAACTGTTTTTT.

Concerning this clone: One end of the junction fails to match germline, which may point to a read error. In the same sample, other DNA sequences code for this CDR3. V gene TRBV18 combines with J gene TRBJ1-6; D not certain. CDR3 length equals 13 residues. In germline, CDR1 is KGHSH, CDR2 LQKENI. The CDR3 protein is CASSPTANSPLHF. In nucleotides, the CDR3 is TGTGCCAGCTCACCTACAGCCAATTCCCCCCTCCACTTT.

The chain links TRBV6-5 to TRBJ1-6; 7 nucleotides line up with TRBD1. CDR1 is MNHEY, CDR2 SVGAGI, per germline. CDR3 size: 15 residues. The V segment lost 0 bases and the J segment 11 bases; nucleotides outside the gene matches: 7. The CDR3 region has the DNA TGTGCCAGCAGTTACTCCGGACAGGTCCTCGCACCCCTCCACTTT. Protein product: CASSYSGQVLAPLHF.

The chain has TRBV5-6 and TRBJ2-2, with D tentatively TRBD2 (6 bases). The CDR3 is made up of 17 amino acids. The V end was cut by 4 bases, the J end by 5 bases, with 21 bases between. Looked up from germline, CDR1 is SGHDT and CDR2 is YYEEEE. The CDR3 DNA reads TGTGCCAGCAGCCCGAGGCTAGCGTTGGTGGGGACCGGGGAGCTGTTTTTT. Encoded protein: CASSPRLALVGTGELFF.

The chain combines TRBV5-4 with TRBJ2-1; TRBD1 is a possible D gene (6 bases). V was pared by 4 bases and J by 7 bases, with 15 bases between. Germline CDR1 is SGHNT and CDR2 is YYREEE (reference sequence). The CDR3 sequence is 14 residues long. CDR3 region: CASSPFGGRNEQFF. The CDR3 nucleotides read TGTGCCAGCAGCCCGTTTGGGGGCAGAAATGAGCAGTTCTTC. Full variable domain (remainder filled in from reference TRBV5-4 and TRBJ2-1): ETGVTQSPTHLIKTRGQQVTLRCSSQSGHNTVSWYQQALGQGPQFIFQYYREEENGRGNFPPRFSGLQFPNYSSELNVNALELDDSALYLCASSPFGGRNEQFFGPGTRLTVL.

This chain connects TRBV7-9 to TRBJ1-4; perhaps TRBD1 as D (5 bases). Looked up from germline, CDR1 is SEHNR and CDR2 is FQNEAQ (reference sequence). The CDR3 covers 16 residues. The V and J ends lost 4 bases and 7 bases respectively, with 19 bases between them. CDR3 DNA sequence: TGTGCCAGCAGCTATTTACCGGGACTTGGGGTTGAAAAACTGTTTTTT. Protein: CASSYLPGLGVEKLFF.

The rearrangement uses TRBV5-6 and TRBJ2-2; 7 nucleotides match TRBD1. The ends lost 0 bases at V and 3 bases at J; junction bases unmatched: 5. The germline V gene has CDR1 SGHDT and CDR2 YYEEEE. The length of the CDR3 is 16 residues. The DNA for the CDR3 is TGTGCCAGCAGCTTGGGGGACAGAGGTTACACCGGGGAGCTGTTTTTT. Encoded protein: CASSLGDRGYTGELFF.

This clone has only a few counts. The rearrangement joins TRBV7-2 to TRBJ1-1, with D unresolved. V lost 3 bases and J 6 bases, leaving 8 bases between the germline ends. CDR3 size: 12 residues. Germline-derived CDR1 and CDR2 are SGHTA and FQGNSA. The CDR3 nucleotides read TGTGCCAGCAGCTTCTCTCGGGCTGAAGCTTTCTTT. It specifies CASSFSRAEAFF.

This clone was picked up a small number of times. The chain couples TRBV25-1 to TRBJ1-5; D uncertain. With 2 bases removed from V and 6 bases from J, the gap between germline ends came to 8 bases. Germline-derived CDR1 and CDR2 are MGHDK and SYGVNS. This CDR3 region has 13 residues. CDR3 in DNA: TGTGCCAGCAGTGAAGCGGGAGGTCAGCCCCAGCATTTT. Translated: CASSEAGGQPQHF.

This clone was picked up a small number of times. The V gene is TRBV29-1, the J gene TRBJ2-1, with unresolved D. The CDR3 contains 12 residues. The germline V gene has CDR1 SQVTM and CDR2 ANQGSEA. The germline V and J ends were trimmed by 3 bases and 2 bases, with 5 bases remaining between them. The CDR3 loop is CSVEIAYNEQFF. In DNA form, the CDR3 reads TGCAGCGTTGAGATAGCCTACAATGAGCAGTTCTTC.

This clone was recorded once. This sequence joins TRBV2 and TRBJ2-5, with 14 bases aligning to TRBD2. CDR3 size: 22 residues. Per the germline V gene, CDR1 is SNHLY and CDR2 is FYNNEI. J gave up 0 bases and V 2 bases, and 17 bases lay outside the gene matches. The CDR3 DNA reads TGTGCCAGCAGTGAATTACTCGGTAGGACTAGCGGGGGGTCCCGGTACCAAGAGACCCAGTACTTC. It is translated as CASSELLGRTSGGSRYQETQYF.

This clone was detected a few times. This chain uses TRBV6-4 with TRBJ1-5, with D unresolved. In germline, CDR1 is MRHNA, CDR2 SNTAGT. This CDR3 region has 13 residues. The V end lost 4 bases, the J end lost 5 bases, and 9 bases lay between the germline ends. CDR3 in amino acids: CASSAFSDQPQHF. DNA of the CDR3: TGTGCCAGCAGTGCCTTCAGCGATCAGCCCCAGCATTTT.

The chain combines TRBV16 with TRBJ1-2, with D uncertain. The CDR3 length is 13 residues. Germline V gene lookup returns CDR1 KGHSY and CDR2 FQNENV. V lost 2 bases, J lost 2 bases, and 6 bases lay in between. In DNA, the CDR3 is TGTGCCAGCAGCCAAAACGGGAACTATGGCTACACCTTC. It specifies CASSQNGNYGYTF.

This chain connects TRBV7-3 to TRBJ2-3; 8 nucleotides agree with TRBD1. The CDR3 totals 16 residues. Germline V gives CDR1 SGHTA, CDR2 FQGTGA. Germline trimming cut 5 bases from V and 3 bases from J; bases unmatched to any gene: 10. CDR3 sequence (DNA): TGTGCCAGCAGCCGACAGGGGACGGGTAGTACAGATACGCAGTATTTT. Residues: CASSRQGTGSTDTQYF.

V and J are TRBV19 and TRBJ1-4, with D unresolved. V dropped 4 bases and J dropped 4 bases, with 7 bases sitting between them. The CDR3 covers 13 residues. Germline lookup yields CDR1 LNHDA and CDR2 SQIVND (reference sequence). The CDR3 DNA follows: TGTGCCAGTAGTAGCCGGGATAATGAAAAACTGTTTTTT. Amino acid sequence: CASSSRDNEKLFF. The full variable domain, with the rest looked up from reference TRBV19 and TRBJ1-4, is DGGITQSPKYLFRKEGQNVTLSCEQNLNHDAMYWYRQDPGQGLRLIYYSQIVNDFQKGDIAEGYSVSREKKESFPLTVTSAQKNPTAFYLCASSSRDNEKLFFGSGTQLSVL.

The chain recombines TRBV14 with TRBJ2-7, with 10 bases identical to TRBD1. V lost 4 bases and J lost 5; bases outside the gene matches: 14. The V gene's germline CDR1 is SGHDN and CDR2 FVKESK. This CDR3 is 17 amino acids long. The CDR3 bases are TGTGCCAGCAGCCCTTACCGTTGGACAGGGGGAAGAAACGAGCAGTACTTC. Amino acids: CASSPYRWTGGRNEQYF.

In this sample, this clone turned up a few times. The V gene is TRBV6-5, the J gene TRBJ2-3; the D gene is possibly TRBD2 (7 bases). Trimming pared 5 bases from V and 6 bases from J, leaving 12 bases between. The CDR3 length is 13 residues. Germline V gives CDR1 MNHEY, CDR2 SVGAGI. CDR3: CASSGGAWDTQYF. The CDR3, as DNA: TGTGCCAGCAGTGGGGGGGCTTGGGATACGCAGTATTTT.

The rearrangement links TRBV5-1 to TRBJ2-7; 7 nucleotides match TRBD1. This CDR3 is built from 13 residues. V gave up 6 bases and J gave up 2 bases; unmatched junction bases: 5. Germline loops: CDR1 SGHRS, CDR2 YFSETQ. This chain's CDR3 is CASNPTGAYEQYF. DNA of the CDR3: TGCGCCAGCAACCCTACAGGGGCCTACGAGCAGTACTTC.

This chain links TRBV2 with TRBJ1-4, with 8 nucleotides matching TRBD1. Germline V gives CDR1 SNHLY, CDR2 FYNNEI. V dropped 5 bases and J dropped 3; count of bases not matched to a gene: 2. The CDR3 runs 14 residues. The CDR3 spells CASSRTGSNEKLFF. The CDR3 DNA reads TGTGCCAGCAGTCGGACAGGGTCTAATGAAAAACTGTTTTTT.

This clone came up once. The rearrangement uses TRBV30 and TRBJ2-3; D gene unclear. The V end lost 5 bases, the J end lost 0 bases, and 18 bases lay between the germline ends. The length of the CDR3 is 16 residues. Germline-derived CDR1 and CDR2 are GTSNPN and SVGIG (reference sequence). CDR3 region: CAWGSVAPGSTDTQYF. DNA for the CDR3: TGTGCCTGGGGATCAGTGGCGCCAGGAAGCACAGATACGCAGTATTTT.

This clone showed up just a few times. The chain employs TRBV9 and TRBJ1-2, with a possible D match to TRBD1 (6 bases). Germline CDR1 reads SGDLS; CDR2 reads YYNGEE. Trimming cost V 3 bases and J 14 bases, with 20 bases left between them. The CDR3 covers 13 residues. For the CDR3, the DNA is TGTGCCAGCAGCGCGGACAGAGTGGGTAGCTGGACCTTC. This encodes CASSADRVGSWTF.

V usage is TRBV5-4 and J usage is TRBJ2-1, with D maybe TRBD2 (5 bases). In germline, CDR1 is SGHNT, CDR2 YYREEE (reference sequence). V lost 2 bases and J 5 bases, leaving 26 bases between the germline ends. This CDR3 contains 19 residues. CDR3 in DNA: TGTGCCAGCAGCTTCACACTATTGAGGGTCCCCGGGGAACACAATGAGCAGTTCTTC. Translation gives CASSFTLLRVPGEHNEQFF.

The chain couples TRBV18 to TRBJ2-7, with 8 nucleotides matching TRBD1. CDR1 KGHSH and CDR2 LQKENI come from the germline V gene. The CDR3 length is 19 residues. Unmatched junction bases numbered 22, after V lost 3 bases and J lost 6 bases. CDR3: CASSPYLTGVDSIGSEQYF. The CDR3 DNA reads as TGTGCCAGCTCACCTTATCTGACAGGGGTTGATTCGATTGGTTCCGAGCAGTACTTC.